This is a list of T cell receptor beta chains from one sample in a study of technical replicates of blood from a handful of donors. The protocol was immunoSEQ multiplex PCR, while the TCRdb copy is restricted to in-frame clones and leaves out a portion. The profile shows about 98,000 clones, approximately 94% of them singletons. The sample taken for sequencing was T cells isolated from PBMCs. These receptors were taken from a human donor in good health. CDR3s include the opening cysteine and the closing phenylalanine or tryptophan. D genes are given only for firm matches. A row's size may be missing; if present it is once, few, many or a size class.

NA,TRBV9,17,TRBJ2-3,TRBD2,CASSVAPLAGGLDTQYF,TGTGCCAGCAGCGTAGCCCCCCTTGCGGGGGGGTTGGATACGCAGTATTTT
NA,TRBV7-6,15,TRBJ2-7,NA,CASSLGAGLFYEQYF,TGTGCCAGCAGCTTAGGGGCGGGGTTGTTCTACGAGCAGTACTTC
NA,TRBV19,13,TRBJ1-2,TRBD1,CASSRTGDYGYTF,TGTGCCAGTAGCCGAACAGGGGACTATGGCTACACCTTC
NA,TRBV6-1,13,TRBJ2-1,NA,CASSGDRYGEQFF,TGTGCCAGCAGTGGAGACAGGTATGGTGAGCAGTTCTTC
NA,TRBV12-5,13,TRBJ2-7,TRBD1,CASDRGGSYEQYF,TGTGCGTCTGACAGGGGGGGATCCTACGAGCAGTACTTC
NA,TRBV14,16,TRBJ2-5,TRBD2,CASSQVYGAGGETQYF,TGTGCCAGCAGCCAAGTTTACGGAGCGGGGGGGGAGACCCAGTACTTC
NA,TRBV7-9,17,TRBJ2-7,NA,CASSFRFRGSGSYEQYF,TGTGCCAGCAGCTTTAGGTTTAGGGGTAGCGGTTCCTACGAGCAGTACTTC
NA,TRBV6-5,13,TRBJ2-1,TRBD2,CASRTLADNEQFF,TGTGCCAGCAGGACACTAGCGGACAATGAGCAGTTCTTC
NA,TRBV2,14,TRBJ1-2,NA,CASRVAGANYGYTF,TGTGCCAGCAGAGTCGCAGGGGCTAACTATGGCTACACCTTC
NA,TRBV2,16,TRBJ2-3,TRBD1,CASSIKIGTGTSFKYF,TGTGCCAGCAGTATAAAGATCGGGACAGGGACCTCCTTCAAGTATTTT
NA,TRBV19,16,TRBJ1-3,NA,CASSKDNRISGNTIYF,TGTGCCAGTAGTAAAGATAACAGGATCTCTGGAAACACCATATATTTT
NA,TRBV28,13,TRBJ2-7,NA,CASSLYVSAEQYF,TGTGCCAGCAGTTTATACGTAAGCGCCGAGCAGTACTTC
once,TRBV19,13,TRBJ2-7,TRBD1,CASGQGAHSEQYF,TGTGCCAGTGGACAGGGGGCGCACTCCGAGCAGTACTTC
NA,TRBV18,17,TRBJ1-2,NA,CASSPPGPGVEDYGYTF,TGTGCCAGCTCACCCCCGGGACCGGGAGTTGAGGACTATGGCTACACCTTC
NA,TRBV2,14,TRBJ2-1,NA,CASTSSRGGNEQFF,TGTGCCAGCACGAGCTCTAGGGGGGGCAATGAGCAGTTCTTC
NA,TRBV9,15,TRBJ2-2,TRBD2,CASSLSGAFPGELFF,TGTGCCAGCAGCCTGAGCGGGGCCTTTCCCGGGGAGCTGTTTTTT
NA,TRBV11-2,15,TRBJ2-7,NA,CASSLTSYRSYEQYF,TGTGCCAGCAGCTTAACATCGTACCGCTCCTACGAGCAGTACTTC
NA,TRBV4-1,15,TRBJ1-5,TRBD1,CASSSRYRGDQPQHF,TGCGCCAGCAGCTCACGCTACAGGGGCGATCAGCCCCAGCATTTT
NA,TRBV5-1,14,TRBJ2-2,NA,CASSSEPGTGELFF,TGCGCCAGCAGCTCAGAACCGGGCACCGGGGAGCTGTTTTTT
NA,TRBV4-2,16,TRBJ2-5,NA,CASSQEVKGVRETQYF,TGTGCCAGCAGCCAAGAGGTCAAAGGGGTAAGAGAGACCCAGTACTTC
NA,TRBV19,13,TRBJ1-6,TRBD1,CATSTGFVSPLHF,TGTGCCACCTCGACAGGGTTCGTGTCACCCCTCCACTTT
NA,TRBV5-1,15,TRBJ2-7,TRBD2,CASSSGLAVTYEQYF,TGCGCCAGCAGCTCGGGACTAGCGGTCACCTACGAGCAGTACTTC
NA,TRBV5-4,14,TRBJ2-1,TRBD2,CASSLGAGGNEQFF,TGTGCCAGCAGCTTGGGTGCGGGGGGCAATGAGCAGTTCTTC
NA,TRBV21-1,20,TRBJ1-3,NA,CASQTLRDRRLNDTGNTIYF,TGTGCCAGTCAAACTCTCCGGGACAGGAGGCTAAATGATACTGGAAACACCATATATTTT
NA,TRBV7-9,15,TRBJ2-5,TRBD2,CASSIRGGRQETQYF,TGTGCCAGCAGCATTCGGGGGGGCCGCCAAGAGACCCAGTACTTC
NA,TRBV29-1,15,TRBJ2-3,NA,CSVDMQGEGADTQYF,TGCAGCGTTGACATGCAAGGGGAAGGAGCAGATACGCAGTATTTT
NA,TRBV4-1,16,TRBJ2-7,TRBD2,CASSPGRGRVAYEQYF,TGCGCCAGCAGCCCCGGACGGGGGAGGGTAGCCTACGAGCAGTACTTC
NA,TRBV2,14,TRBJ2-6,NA,CASRGLSGANVLTF,TGTGCCAGCAGGGGGCTGTCTGGGGCCAACGTCCTGACTTTC
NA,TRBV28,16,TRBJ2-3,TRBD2,CASTDGLAGRADTQYF,TGTGCCAGCACCGACGGCCTAGCGGGAAGGGCAGATACGCAGTATTTT
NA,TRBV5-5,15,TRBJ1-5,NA,CASSLYTTGNQPQHF,TGTGCCAGCAGCTTGTATACCACGGGCAATCAGCCCCAGCATTTT
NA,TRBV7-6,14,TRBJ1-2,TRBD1,CASAKVDRGHDYTF,TGTGCCAGCGCCAAGGTGGACAGGGGGCACGACTACACCTTC
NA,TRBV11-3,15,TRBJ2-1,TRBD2,CASSFETSVYNEQFF,TGTGCCAGCAGCTTTGAGACTAGCGTCTACAATGAGCAGTTCTTC
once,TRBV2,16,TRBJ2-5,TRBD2,CASSANSGALQETQYF,TGTGCCAGCAGTGCCAATAGCGGGGCTCTCCAAGAGACCCAGTACTTC
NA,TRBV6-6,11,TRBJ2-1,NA,CASSPRDEQFF,TGTGCCAGCAGCCCCCGAGATGAGCAGTTCTTC
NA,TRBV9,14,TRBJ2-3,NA,CASSEEGSTDTQYF,TGTGCCAGCAGTGAGGAGGGTAGCACAGATACGCAGTATTTT
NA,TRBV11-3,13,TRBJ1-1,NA,CASSAGEGTEAFF,TGTGCCAGCAGCGCAGGGGAGGGGACTGAAGCTTTCTTT
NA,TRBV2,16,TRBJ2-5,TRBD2,CASSEPSLAGVETQYF,TGTGCCAGCAGTGAACCTTCCCTAGCGGGAGTAGAGACCCAGTACTTC
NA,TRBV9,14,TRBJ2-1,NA,CASSVGGTYNEQFF,TGTGCCAGCAGCGTTGGAGGAACTTACAATGAGCAGTTCTTC